Below, 13 T cell receptor beta chains from the same sample are listed, as sequenced in a study of cytomegalovirus exposure and HLA in healthy donors (TCRdb year 2017). The library was generated by the immunoSEQ multiplex PCR assay. For the multiplex PCR, a mixture combining 60 forward primers for TCR Vbeta segments and 13 reverse primers for TCR Jbeta segments was used. Drawn from immuneACCESS, this table holds only the in-frame rearrangements with V and J called that TCRdb kept. Clones are partly lost; checked studies trace under half to an unresolved V gene and leave the rest unexplained. Recorded for this sample are about 110,000 clones; around 15% of them occurred a single time. The ten largest clones capture around 0.83% of the sample. Sequencing input: PBMCs. These receptors came from a female donor in good health and CMV-seronegative.

This chain connects TRBV10-2 to TRBJ2-7, with a weak D call TRBD1 (6 bases). The length of the CDR3 is 14 residues. Germline CDR1 and CDR2: WSHSY and SAAADI. Trimming pared 3 bases from V and 0 bases from J, leaving 9 bases between. CDR3 nucleotide sequence: TGCGCCAGCAGTGACACAGGGAGCTCCTACGAGCAGTACTTC. It is translated as CASSDTGSSYEQYF.

This clone occurred a few times. The V and J genes are TRBV5-4 and TRBJ2-3; D is unclear. V was shortened by 4 bases and J by 4 bases, with 10 bases between the two germline ends. Germline V gene data show CDR1 as SGHNT and CDR2 as YYREEE (reference sequence). The CDR3 is 13 amino acids. CDR3 DNA sequence: TGTGCCAGCAGCGTACCAATAGCAGATACGCAGTATTTT. It specifies CASSVPIADTQYF.

V gene TRBV28 combines with J gene TRBJ2-5, with 16 bases lining up with TRBD2. The CDR3 consists of 18 residues. Germline CDR1 and CDR2: MDHEN and SYDVKM. The ends lost 6 bases at V and 4 bases at J; junction bases unmatched: 11. The CDR3 reads CASRLTGTSGRAGETQYF. The CDR3 nucleotides read TGTGCCAGCAGACTGACCGGGACTAGCGGGAGGGCTGGAGAGACCCAGTACTTC.

This clone was counted a few times. This chain uses TRBV27 with TRBJ2-3, with D perhaps matching TRBD2 (6 bases). Trimming took off 8 bases at V and 1 base at J, with 19 bases between the two ends. Germline V gene lookup returns CDR1 MNHEY and CDR2 SMNVEV (reference sequence). This CDR3 spans 16 amino acids. As DNA, the CDR3 is TGTGCCAGCTCCTTATGGCCCCCGGGGGGCACAGATACGCAGTATTTT. It yields the protein CASSLWPPGGTDTQYF.

The rearrangement joins TRBV4-3 to TRBJ2-5; D is possibly TRBD1 (5 bases). In germline, CDR1 is LGHNA, CDR2 YSLEER. Between the trimmed V and J ends, which lost 2 bases and 2 bases, there was a span of 21 bases. This CDR3 comprises 18 residues. The CDR3 is CASSQSPGHIVEQETQYF. CDR3 sequence (DNA): TGCGCCAGCAGCCAAAGTCCAGGACATATTGTGGAACAAGAGACCCAGTACTTC.

This chain uses TRBV10-3 with TRBJ2-7; 10 positions agree with TRBD1. This CDR3 comprises 15 residues. The germline CDR1 and CDR2 sequences are ENHRY and SYGVKD. The V gene end was trimmed by 2 bases and the J gene end by 9 bases; junction bases not matched to a gene: 10. The CDR3, as DNA: TGTGCCATCAGTGAGCGTACCGGGACAGGGGTTGTGCAGTACTTC. As protein: CAISERTGTGVVQYF.

This clone was detected only a few times. V gene TRBV5-4 combines with J gene TRBJ2-3; D is possibly TRBD2 (6 bases). The CDR3 has 14 residues. CDR1 and CDR2 from the germline V gene are SGHNT and YYREEE (reference sequence). Trimming took off 2 bases at V and 3 bases at J, with 10 bases between the two ends. The CDR3: CASSFGGKTDTQYF. DNA of the CDR3: TGTGCCAGCAGCTTTGGCGGGAAAACAGATACGCAGTATTTT.

V usage is TRBV15 and J usage is TRBJ1-5, with D possibly matching TRBD1 (6 bases). Trimming pared 2 bases from V and 2 bases from J, leaving 19 bases between. There are 18 residues in the CDR3. In germline, CDR1 is LNHNV, CDR2 YYDKDF (reference sequence). CDR3 amino acids: CATSRSQGVIYGNQPQHF. Written as DNA, the CDR3 is TGTGCCACCAGCAGATCACAGGGCGTGATCTACGGCAATCAGCCCCAGCATTTT.

The CDR3, as DNA: TGTGCCAGCAGCTTAGGAATGGGTGGGAGACCCTACGAGCAGTACTTC. Amino acids: CASSLGMGGRPYEQYF. This chain connects TRBV7-2 to TRBJ2-7; possibly TRBD2 for D (5 bases). This CDR3 region has 16 residues. Germline V gene sequence: CDR1 SGHTA, CDR2 FQGNSA. V was cut by 1 base and J by 2 bases, with 15 bases left in between. The full variable domain, in which reference TRBV7-2 and TRBJ2-7 provide the parts outside the CDR3, is GAGVSQSPSNKVTEKGKDVELRCDPISGHTALYWYRQSLGQGLEFLIYFQGNSAPDKSGLPSDRFSAERTGGSVSTLTIQRTQQEDSAVYLCASSLGMGGRPYEQYFGPGTRLTVT.

CDR3 DNA sequence: TGTGCCAGTAGTAATGTCCGATCTGAGGGGGACAGTATTAAGCAGTACTTC. This codes for CASSNVRSEGDSIKQYF. The V call is TRBV19, the J call TRBJ2-7; 7 bases are shared with TRBD1. The V segment lost 4 bases and the J segment 8 bases; nucleotides outside the gene matches: 20. The CDR3 covers 17 residues. Germline V gene lookup returns CDR1 LNHDA and CDR2 SQIVND (reference sequence).

This chain links TRBV29-1 with TRBJ1-2; D is undetermined. CDR1 and CDR2 from the germline V gene are SQVTM and ANQGSEA. Trimming left V 3 bases short and J 6 bases short, with 14 bases between. The length of the CDR3 is 13 residues. For the CDR3, the DNA is TGCAGCGTTGATATGAGGGCAGCTCATGGCTACACCTTC. Its protein is CSVDMRAAHGYTF.

V gene TRBV30 combines with J gene TRBJ1-5; a weak D match, TRBD1 (5 bases). V was clipped by 3 bases and J by 4 bases, with 16 bases between them. Germline V gene sequence: CDR1 GTSNPN, CDR2 SVGIG (reference sequence). The CDR3 contains 15 residues. CDR3 DNA: TGTGCCTGGAGCCCCGGGGGAGGTAGTAATCAGCCCCAGCATTTT. Its protein is CAWSPGGGSNQPQHF.

The chain uses TRBV4-1 and TRBJ2-1; TRBD2 is a possible D gene (5 bases). The CDR3 runs 16 residues. Germline CDR1 MGHRA, CDR2 YSYEKL. Trimming cost V 4 bases and J 3 bases, with 16 bases left between them. The CDR3 region is CASSPGIQSYYNEQFF. CDR3 DNA sequence: TGCGCCAGCAGCCCGGGGATACAAAGCTACTACAATGAGCAGTTCTTC.